The source of this T cell receptor beta chain is a study of Ad26.COV2.S vaccination and SARS-CoV-2 variants. Whole-study findings and limits: After vaccination, reports described spike-specific CD8+ and CD4+ T cell responses as showing substantial breadth.

Assay used: immunoSEQ multiplex PCR; TCRdb lists only in-frame clones, some missing. The data show approximately 97,000 clones, roughly 80% seen once. Details on this clone: Its target is unknown.

Germline values: CDR1 MGHRA, CDR2 YSYEKL. The CDR3 covers 15 residues. V was cut by 1 base and J by 8 bases, with 12 bases left in between. The clonotype comes from a human donor who had recovered from COVID-19. V and J are TRBV4-1 and TRBJ1-6, with D perhaps matching TRBD1 (5 bases). Material: peripheral blood, obtained after recovery from COVID-19. This chain's CDR3 is CASSQVRGVDSPLHF. The CDR3 nucleotides are TGCGCCAGCAGCCAAGTCCGAGGGGTGGATTCACCCCTCCACTTT.